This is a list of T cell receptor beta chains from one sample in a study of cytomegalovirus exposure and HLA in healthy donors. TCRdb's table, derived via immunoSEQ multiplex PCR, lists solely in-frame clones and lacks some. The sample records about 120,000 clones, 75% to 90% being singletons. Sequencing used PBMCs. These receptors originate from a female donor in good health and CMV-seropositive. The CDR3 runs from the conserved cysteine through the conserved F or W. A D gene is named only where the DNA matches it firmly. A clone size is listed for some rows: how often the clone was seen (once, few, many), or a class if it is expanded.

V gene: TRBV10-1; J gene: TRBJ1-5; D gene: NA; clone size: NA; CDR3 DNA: TGCGCCAGCAGTGAGTCGACACAGGCCAATCAGCCCCAGCATTTT; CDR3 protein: CASSESTQANQPQHF
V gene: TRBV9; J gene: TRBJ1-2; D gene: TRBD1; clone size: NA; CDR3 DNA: TGTGCCAGCAGCGGACTAAAACAGGGGGCTAACTATGGCTACACCTTC; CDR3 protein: CASSGLKQGANYGYTF
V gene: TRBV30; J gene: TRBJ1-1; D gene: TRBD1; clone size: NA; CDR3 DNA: TGTGCCTGGAGACGCGACAGGGGGAACACTGAAGCTTTCTTT; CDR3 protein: CAWRRDRGNTEAFF
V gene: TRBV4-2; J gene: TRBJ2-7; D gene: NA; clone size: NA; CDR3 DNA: TGTGCCAGCAGCCAAGAGGAAAGGGGAGGCTACGAGCAGTACTTC; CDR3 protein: CASSQEERGGYEQYF
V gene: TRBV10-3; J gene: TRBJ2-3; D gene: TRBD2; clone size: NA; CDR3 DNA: TGTGCCATCAGTGGGACTAGCGGGGGAGTGAGGACAGATACGCAGTATTTT; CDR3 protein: CAISGTSGGVRTDTQYF
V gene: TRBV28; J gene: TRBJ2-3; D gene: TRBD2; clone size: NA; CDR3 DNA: TGTGCCAGCAGTAACGGGGGGGCTGGTCCAGATACGCAGTATTTT; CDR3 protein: CASSNGGAGPDTQYF
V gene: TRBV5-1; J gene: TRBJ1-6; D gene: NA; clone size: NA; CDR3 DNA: TGCGCCAGCAGCTTTGCAGGGAATTCACCCCTCCACTTT; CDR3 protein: CASSFAGNSPLHF
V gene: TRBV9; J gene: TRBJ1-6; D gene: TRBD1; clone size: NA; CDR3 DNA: TGTGCCAGCAGCCCGGGGGACAGGGTTATTTCTGGTTCACCCCTCCACTTT; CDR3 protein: CASSPGDRVISGSPLHF
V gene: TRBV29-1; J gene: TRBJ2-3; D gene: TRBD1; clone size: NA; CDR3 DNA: TGCAGCGTTGGTGACAGGGGAGGTAAAGATACGCAGTATTTT; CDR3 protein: CSVGDRGGKDTQYF
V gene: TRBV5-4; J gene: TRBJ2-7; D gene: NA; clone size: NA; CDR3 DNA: TGTGCCAGCAGCTTTAGGGGGTCCGGGGACGAGCAGTACTTC; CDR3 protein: CASSFRGSGDEQYF
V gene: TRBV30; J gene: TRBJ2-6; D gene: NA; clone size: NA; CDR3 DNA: TGTGCCTGGAGTAACAGGGCCACTGGGGCCAACGTCCTGACTTTC; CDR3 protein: CAWSNRATGANVLTF
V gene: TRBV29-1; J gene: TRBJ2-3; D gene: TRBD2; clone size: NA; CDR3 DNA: TGCAGCGTTGATGGGGGACTAGCGGGGGGTCCTGATACGCAGTATTTT; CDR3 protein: CSVDGGLAGGPDTQYF
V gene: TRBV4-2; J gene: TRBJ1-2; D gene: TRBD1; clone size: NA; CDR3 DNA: TGTGCCAGCAGCCCAGGGACAGGGGTTAACTATGGCTACACCTTC; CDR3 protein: CASSPGTGVNYGYTF
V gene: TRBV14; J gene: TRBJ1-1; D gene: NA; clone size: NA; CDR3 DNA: TGTGCCAGCAGCCTTACAGCGAACACTGAAGCTTTCTTT; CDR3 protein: CASSLTANTEAFF
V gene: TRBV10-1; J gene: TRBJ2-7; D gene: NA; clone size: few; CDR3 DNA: TGCGCCAGCAGTCGGGGGTGTGCAGCCACCAACGAGCAGTACTTC; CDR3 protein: CASSRGCAATNEQYF
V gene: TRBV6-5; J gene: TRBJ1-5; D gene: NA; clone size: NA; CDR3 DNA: TGTGCCAGCAGTTACGACGGGGGTATCAATCAGCCCCAGCATTTT; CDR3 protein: CASSYDGGINQPQHF
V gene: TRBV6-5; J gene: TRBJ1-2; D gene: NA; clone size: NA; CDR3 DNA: TGTGCCAGCAGTTACTCGAGGCAGCCCAACTATGGCTACACCTTC; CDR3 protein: CASSYSRQPNYGYTF
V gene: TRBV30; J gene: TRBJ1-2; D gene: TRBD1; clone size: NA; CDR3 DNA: TGTGCCTGGAGTGTGACAGGGGTAGCGTATGGCTACACCTTC; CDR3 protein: CAWSVTGVAYGYTF
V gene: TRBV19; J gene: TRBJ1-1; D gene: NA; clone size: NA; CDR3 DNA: TGTGCCAGTAGTCCACGACAGCTGAACACTGAAGCTTTCTTT; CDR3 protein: CASSPRQLNTEAFF
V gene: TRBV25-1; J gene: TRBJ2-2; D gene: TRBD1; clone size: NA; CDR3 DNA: TGTGCCAGCGGGGGGACAGGGCACACCGGGGAGCTGTTTTTT; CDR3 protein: CASGGTGHTGELFF
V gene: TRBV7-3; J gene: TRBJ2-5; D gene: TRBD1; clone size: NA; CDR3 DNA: TGTGCCAGCAGCTTAAGCACAGGGGCCGAGACCCAGTACTTC; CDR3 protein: CASSLSTGAETQYF
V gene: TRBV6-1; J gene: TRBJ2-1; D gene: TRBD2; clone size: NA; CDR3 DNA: TGTGCCAGCAGGCTTAGCGGGGGTGGCGGTGAGCAGTTCTTC; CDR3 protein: CASRLSGGGGEQFF
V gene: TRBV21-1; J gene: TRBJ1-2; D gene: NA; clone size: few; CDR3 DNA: TGTGCCAGCAGCCCCACCCTATTCCAGGGCTATGGCTACACCTTC; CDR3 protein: CASSPTLFQGYGYTF
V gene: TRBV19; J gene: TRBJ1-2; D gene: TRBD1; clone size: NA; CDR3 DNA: TGTGCCAGTAGACCTGACAGGGCTGGGTATGGCTACACCTTC; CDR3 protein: CASRPDRAGYGYTF
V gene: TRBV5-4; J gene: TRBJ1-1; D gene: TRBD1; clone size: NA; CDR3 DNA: TGTGCCAGCAGCCCGTCGACAGGGGGCCTGTCCGGGACTGAAGCTTTCTTT; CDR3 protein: CASSPSTGGLSGTEAFF
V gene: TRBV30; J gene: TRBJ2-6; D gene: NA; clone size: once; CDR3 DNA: TGTGCCTGGAAGGGCCAGGGTGTATTGGGGGCCAACGTCCTGACTTTC; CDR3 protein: CAWKGQGVLGANVLTF
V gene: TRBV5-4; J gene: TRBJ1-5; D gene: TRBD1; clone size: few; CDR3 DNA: TGTGCCAGCAGCCCTGGGACAGCTCGGGGGCCCCAGCATTTT; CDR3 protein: CASSPGTARGPQHF
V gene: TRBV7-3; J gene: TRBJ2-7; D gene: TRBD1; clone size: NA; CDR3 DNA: TGTGCCAGCAGCCTAAGACAGGGTCCCTACGAGCAGTACTTC; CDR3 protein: CASSLRQGPYEQYF
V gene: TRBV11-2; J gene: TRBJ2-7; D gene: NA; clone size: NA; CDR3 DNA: TGTGCCAGCAGTGACCCCCAGCGGTCCTACGAGCAGTACTTC; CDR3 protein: CASSDPQRSYEQYF
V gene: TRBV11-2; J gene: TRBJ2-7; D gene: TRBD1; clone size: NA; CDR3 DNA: TGTGCCAGCAGCTTCGACAGGGGTCGAGAGCAGTACTTC; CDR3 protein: CASSFDRGREQYF
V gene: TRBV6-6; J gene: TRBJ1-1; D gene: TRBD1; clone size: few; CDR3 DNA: TGTGCCAGCAGCCCCTCCGGACAGGGCACTGAAGCTTTCTTT; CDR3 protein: CASSPSGQGTEAFF
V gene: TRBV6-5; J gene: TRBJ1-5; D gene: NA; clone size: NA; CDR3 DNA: TGTGCCAGCGGGGGGACCCATCAGCCCCAGCATTTT; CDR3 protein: CASGGTHQPQHF
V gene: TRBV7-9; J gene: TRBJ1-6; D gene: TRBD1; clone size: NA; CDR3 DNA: TGTGCCAGCAGCTCTGGACAGGGAGGACGTTCACCCCTCCACTTT; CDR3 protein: CASSSGQGGRSPLHF
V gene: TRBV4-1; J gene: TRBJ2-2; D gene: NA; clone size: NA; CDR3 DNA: TGCGCCAGCAGCCAAGACAGGGTAACGTCCGGGGAGCTGTTTTTT; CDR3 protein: CASSQDRVTSGELFF
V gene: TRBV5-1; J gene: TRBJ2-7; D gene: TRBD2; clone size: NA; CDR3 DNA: TGCGCCAGCAGCTTGGATAGCGGGGGGGCGGTCGAGCAGTACTTC; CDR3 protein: CASSLDSGGAVEQYF
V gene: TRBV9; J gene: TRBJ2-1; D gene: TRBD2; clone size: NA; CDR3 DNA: TGTGCCAGCAGCAACCCGACCGGGACTAGCGGTTACAATGAGCAGTTCTTC; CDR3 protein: CASSNPTGTSGYNEQFF
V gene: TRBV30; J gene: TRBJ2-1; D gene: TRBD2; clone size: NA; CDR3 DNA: TGTGCCTGGATTAGCGGGGGGGCGTATAGTGAGCAGTTCTTC; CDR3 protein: CAWISGGAYSEQFF
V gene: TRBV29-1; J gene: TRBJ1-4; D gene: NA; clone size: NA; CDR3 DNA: TGCAGCGTTGTTGGCGAAAGGAGGACTGCTGCAACTAATGAAAAACTGTTTTTT; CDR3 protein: CSVVGERRTAATNEKLFF
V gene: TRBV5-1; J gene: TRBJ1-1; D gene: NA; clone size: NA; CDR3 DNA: TGCGCCAGCAGCTCACATGAGGCTGAAGCTTTCTTT; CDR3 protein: CASSSHEAEAFF
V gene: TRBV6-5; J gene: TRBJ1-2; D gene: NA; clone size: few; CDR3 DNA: TGTGCCAGCACGGGTGGCTACACCTTC; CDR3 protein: CASTGGYTF
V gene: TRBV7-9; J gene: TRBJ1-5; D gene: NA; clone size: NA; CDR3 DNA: TGTGCCAGCAGCGAGGCAAGTAGCAATCAGCCCCAGCATTTT; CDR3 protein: CASSEASSNQPQHF
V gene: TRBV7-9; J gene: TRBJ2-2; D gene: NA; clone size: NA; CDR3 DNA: TGTGCCAGCAGCCGGCCTGTAGGGGTCGCGGGGGAGCTGTTTTTT; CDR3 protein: CASSRPVGVAGELFF
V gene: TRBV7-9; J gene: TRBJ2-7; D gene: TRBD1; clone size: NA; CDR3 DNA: TGTGCCAGCAGCTTCGCAGGGGGCTACGAGCAGTACTTC; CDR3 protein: CASSFAGGYEQYF
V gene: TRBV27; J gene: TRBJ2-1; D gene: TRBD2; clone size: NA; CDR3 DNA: TGTGCCAGCAGTTTAGTAGCGGGCCTCTACAATGAGCAGTTCTTC; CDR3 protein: CASSLVAGLYNEQFF
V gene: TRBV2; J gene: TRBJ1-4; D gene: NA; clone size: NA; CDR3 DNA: TGTGCCAGCAGTGGCAGGGGTAATGAAAAACTGTTTTTT; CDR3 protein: CASSGRGNEKLFF
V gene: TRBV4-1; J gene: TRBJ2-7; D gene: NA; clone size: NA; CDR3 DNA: TGCGCCAGCAGCCACGGACAGAGCTCCTACGAGCAGTACTTC; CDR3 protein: CASSHGQSSYEQYF
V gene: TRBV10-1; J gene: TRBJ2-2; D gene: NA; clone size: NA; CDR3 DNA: TGCGCCAGCCGGACAGCTCCTAACACCGGGGAGCTGTTTTTT; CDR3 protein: CASRTAPNTGELFF
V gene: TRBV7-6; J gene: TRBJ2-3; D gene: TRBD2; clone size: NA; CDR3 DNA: TGTGCCAGCAGCTTTCGGACTAGCGGGGTTACAGATACGCAGTATTTT; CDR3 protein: CASSFRTSGVTDTQYF
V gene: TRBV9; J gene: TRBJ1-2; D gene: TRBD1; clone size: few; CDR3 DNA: TGTGCCAGCAGCGTAGGACAGGGAGTCTACACCTTC; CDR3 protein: CASSVGQGVYTF
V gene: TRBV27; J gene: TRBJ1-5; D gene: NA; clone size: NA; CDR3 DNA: TGTGCCAGCAGTTTATGGGGAGGGAGCAATCAGCCCCAGCATTTT; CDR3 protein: CASSLWGGSNQPQHF